This T cell receptor beta chain comes out of a study of blood T cell repertoires in COVID-19 (TCRdb year 2020). Describing the broader study: Collaborator samples came from the United States, Italy and Spain and covered acute and convalescent phases of COVID-19. The material from the prospective study consisted of cDNA or gDNA derived from T cells, B-cell-depleted T cells, or PBMCs. Subjects who had been exposed to COVID-19, were actively infected with it, or had recovered from it provided the deeply sampled blood TCRbeta repertoires that made up the dataset. The repertoires were released in a freely available public database intended as a resource for research on the immune response to SARS-CoV-2. The samples were drawn from two sources: the first 160 participants of the ongoing ImmuneRACE study, and fewer than 1,500 subjects contributed by 6 global collaborators. The sample metadata nearly always contained a de-identified subject ID, COVID-19 status, age in years and sex. Where available, HLA class I and class II types were obtained from metadata supplied by the sample provider rather than from assay-based typing. The research as a whole found: How much clinical and demographic metadata was included differed by source and by participant, and the metadata was provided uncurated.

In the prospective study, participants were roughly 18 to 90 years old, resided in under 30 geographic areas of the United States, and were enrolled through a virtual design. Cohort assignment in the prospective study relied on participant-reported clinical history from a screening survey and a study questionnaire. ImmuneRACE Cohort 3 recovered participants were defined by two consecutive negative NP/OP PCR tests, healthcare professional clearance, or symptom resolution. In the prospective study, whole blood, serum and a nasopharyngeal or oropharyngeal swab were collected from each participant by mobile phlebotomists. Prospective study participants could optionally give additional blood draws and questionnaires over an approximately two-month period. Blood samples from the prospective study were shipped frozen or at room temperature prior to DNA extraction. About this clone itself: The antigen it recognizes is unknown. No much larger clonotype is one base removed from it; base qualities were not supplied.

TCRbeta CDR3 regions were amplified from genomic DNA using the immunoSEQ Assay, a bias-controlled multiplex PCR. The paper's processing steps were these. Within the assay, amplification of reference gene primers was used to estimate how many nucleated cells each sample contained. Sequence reads were collapsed and filtered to measure the absolute abundance of every unique TCRbeta CDR3 rearrangement. Productive Simpson clonality was computed per sample as the square root of Simpson's diversity index over productive rearrangements. Held by TCRdb, this immuneACCESS table contains in-frame sequences only and omits some clones. Under half of the omission traces to an unresolved V gene where checked; the cause of the rest is unknown. Clone size and V and J calls were adopted from that table, with D and trimming inferred from the DNA. The sample data list about 310,000 clones, and roughly 87% of these were observed just once. Jointly, the top ten make up approximately 9% of the sample.

The CDR3 runs 15 amino acids, cysteine and phenylalanine included. The sequence is cut down to CDR3 DNA, 45 bases in frame from base 1. The junction shows trimming of 5 bases on V and 6 bases on J, and the gene matches do not reach 9 bases of it. From a lookup of the germline V gene (reference sequence), CDR1 and CDR2 are LNHDA and SQIVND. Source material: PBMCs or T cells enriched from blood (not recorded which). The receptor's source is a woman aged 18-29 years who had recovered from COVID-19. The sequence is built from TRBV19 and TRBJ2-7; TRBD2 fits 11 bases in the junction. Here is the DNA: TGTGCCAGTAGTTCCACTAGCGGGAGAGTATTCGAGCAGTACTTC. It translates to CASSSTSGRVFEQYF.